The next 15 T cell receptor beta chains were all read from a single sample in a study of beta chain features in type 1 diabetes. Broader study findings: Researchers report that Type 1 diabetes patients had moderately but significantly shorter TCRB CDR3s across all four CD4+ subsets.

Their antigens are not known. The entirety of the isolated RNA underwent reverse transcription, so expressed TCRB transcripts were sequenced. Method: immunoSEQ multiplex PCR; TCRdb's copy keeps in-frame clones and lacks some. The sample has some 350,000 clones, roughly 14% seen once; the top ten hold about 0.016%. Sample: naive CD4+ T cells from blood. The receptor set was obtained from a woman between 18 and 29 years old with type 1 diabetes.

The chain recombines TRBV7-9 with TRBJ1-1; 8 bases fit TRBD1. Trimming took 0 bases from V and 6 from J; bases not matched to a gene: 3. Germline V gene sequence: CDR1 SEHNR, CDR2 FQNEAQ (reference sequence). This CDR3 has 14 residues. In nucleotides, the CDR3 is TGTGCCAGCAGCTTAGCACAGGGGGTTCCTGAAGCTTTCTTT. Its protein is CASSLAQGVPEAFF.

The CDR3 is CASSHYVTSGTPDTQYF. The CDR3 DNA reads TGCGCCAGCAGCCATTACGTGACTAGCGGGACCCCAGATACGCAGTATTTT. The J gene is TRBJ2-3, the V gene TRBV4-1, with TRBD2 matching 11 bases. The CDR3 has 17 amino acids. The germline gives CDR1 MGHRA, CDR2 YSYEKL. V shed 3 bases and J 4 bases; nucleotides not matched to a gene: 9.

This clone was detected only a few times. This chain links TRBV5-1 with TRBJ1-1; TRBD1 is a possible D gene (6 bases). The germline V and J ends were trimmed by 6 bases and 2 bases, with 14 bases remaining between them. The CDR3 has 14 amino acids. Per the germline V gene, CDR1 is SGHRS and CDR2 is YFSETQ. The CDR3 DNA is TGCGCCAGCACCATGACAGGAGATAACACTGAAGCTTTCTTT. It encodes CASTMTGDNTEAFF. Full variable domain (remainder filled in from reference TRBV5-1 and TRBJ1-1): KAGVTQTPRYLIKTRGQQVTLSCSPISGHRSVSWYQQTPGQGLQFLFEYFSETQRNKGNFPGRFSGRQFSNSRSEMNVSTLELGDSALYLCASTMTGDNTEAFFGQGTRLTVV.

This clone came up a few times. The genes are TRBV19 and TRBJ2-3; 12 nucleotides line up with TRBD2. The germline V gene encodes CDR1 LNHDA and CDR2 SQIVND (reference sequence). The CDR3 is 14 residues long. Losses at the gene ends were 5 bases for V and 7 bases for J; bases not matched to a gene: 4. The CDR3 protein is CASSRLAGVNTQYF. As DNA, the CDR3 is TGTGCCAGTAGTCGACTAGCGGGAGTAAATACGCAGTATTTT.

This clone was seen a handful of times. The V call is TRBV5-6, the J call TRBJ2-7; D is perhaps TRBD1 (5 bases). Trimming shortened V by 0 bases and J by 6 bases, and 19 bases separated the two germline ends. In germline, CDR1 is SGHDT, CDR2 YYEEEE. The CDR3 sequence is 16 residues long. CDR3 sequence (DNA): TGTGCCAGCAGCTTGGGTATAGGGGATTTCGATAGCGAGCAGTACTTC. Amino acids: CASSLGIGDFDSEQYF.

This clone was recorded a few times. The chain joins TRBV4-1 to TRBJ1-1; no clear D. Trimming shortened V by 0 bases and J by 4 bases, and 15 bases separated the two germline ends. CDR1 MGHRA and CDR2 YSYEKL come from the germline V gene. This CDR3 has 16 amino acids. The CDR3 DNA reads TGCGCCAGCAGCCAAGATCAAAGGGTGAGGGCCACTGAAGCTTTCTTT. It encodes CASSQDQRVRATEAFF.

V is TRBV28 and J is TRBJ2-7, with 15 bases identical to TRBD2. V shed 8 bases and J 4 bases; nucleotides not matched to a gene: 6. The CDR3 sequence is 15 residues long. Germline-derived CDR1 and CDR2 are MDHEN and SYDVKM. The CDR3 reads CASGGLAGGVYEQYF. CDR3 sequence (DNA): TGTGCCAGCGGGGGACTAGCGGGGGGAGTGTACGAGCAGTACTTC.

In this sample, this clone turned up a few times. The J gene is TRBJ1-4, the V gene TRBV18, with D uncertain. The germline V gene has CDR1 KGHSH and CDR2 LQKENI. V was trimmed by 4 bases and J by 7 bases, leaving 16 bases between them. The CDR3 is 15 amino acids. The DNA of the CDR3 is TGTGCCAGCTCACAAGCCGGACTAGAGGCTGAAAAACTGTTTTTT. It translates to CASSQAGLEAEKLFF.

This clone showed up just a few times. This rearrangement joins TRBV5-1 to TRBJ2-2, with D possibly TRBD1 on 5 matching bases. Germline assignment: CDR1 SGHRS and CDR2 YFSETQ. Trimming removed 4 bases at V and 0 bases at J, with 16 bases between. The CDR3 has 17 residues. CDR3 sequence: CASSRTEQAANTGELFF. The CDR3 DNA is TGCGCCAGCAGCCGTACGGAACAGGCGGCGAACACCGGGGAGCTGTTTTTT.

The rearrangement joins TRBV6-5 to TRBJ1-4, with D maybe TRBD1 (6 bases). The CDR3 contains 14 residues. Looked up from germline, CDR1 is MNHEY and CDR2 is SVGAGI. V shed 6 bases and J shed 7 bases, with 15 bases lying between them. In DNA form, the CDR3 reads TGTGCCAGCAGGCTACCGGGACATGGTGAAAAACTGTTTTTT. It translates to CASRLPGHGEKLFF.

The chain joins TRBV5-1 to TRBJ2-1, with 16 nucleotides matching TRBD2. Germline V gives CDR1 SGHRS, CDR2 YFSETQ. The CDR3 is 16 amino acids. Unmatched junction bases numbered 2, after V lost 1 base and J lost 7 bases. The CDR3 loop reads CASSLMGLAGGNEQFF. The CDR3 DNA sequence: TGCGCCAGCAGCTTGATGGGACTAGCGGGGGGGAATGAGCAGTTCTTC. Supplemented by reference TRBV5-1 and TRBJ2-1, the full variable domain reads KAGVTQTPRYLIKTRGQQVTLSCSPISGHRSVSWYQQTPGQGLQFLFEYFSETQRNKGNFPGRFSGRQFSNSRSEMNVSTLELGDSALYLCASSLMGLAGGNEQFFGPGTRLTVL.

V is TRBV5-6 and J is TRBJ2-1, with D tentatively TRBD2 (6 bases). CDR1 SGHDT and CDR2 YYEEEE come from the germline V gene. With 2 bases removed from V and 1 base from J, the gap between germline ends came to 13 bases. CDR3 length equals 16 residues. In DNA form, the CDR3 reads TGTGCCAGCAGCTTACGGGTCGGGGGATCCTACAATGAGCAGTTCTTC. Translating it yields CASSLRVGGSYNEQFF.

This clone was picked up a small number of times. The rearrangement joins TRBV5-1 to TRBJ2-1, with 14 bases identical to TRBD2. The J segment lost 12 bases and the V segment lost 4 bases, leaving 6 bases of the junction unmatched. Germline CDR1 and CDR2: SGHRS and YFSETQ. The CDR3 sequence is 14 residues long. The CDR3 reads CASSTGLAGGSQFF. Here the CDR3 DNA reads TGCGCCAGCAGCACCGGACTAGCGGGAGGCTCGCAGTTCTTC.

This clone came up a few times. The chain recombines TRBV6-6 with TRBJ2-1; D is unclear. Trimming left V 5 bases short and J 10 bases short, with 12 bases between. From germline, CDR1 is MNHNY and CDR2 SVGAGI (reference sequence). CDR3 size: 12 residues. CDR3 DNA sequence: TGTGCCAGCAGTAAGCCCGAGACAGAGCAGTTCTTC. Translating gives CASSKPETEQFF.

The chain employs TRBV5-1 and TRBJ2-5; 10 bases fit TRBD2. V gave up 2 bases and J gave up 1 base; unmatched junction bases: 5. CDR3 size: 16 residues. Looked up from germline, CDR1 is SGHRS and CDR2 is YFSETQ. The CDR3 here is CASSLGLAVSQETQYF. The CDR3 coding sequence is TGCGCCAGCAGCTTAGGACTAGCGGTATCCCAAGAGACCCAGTACTTC.